What follows are 21 T cell receptor beta chains derived from one specimen sequenced in a study of OX40 agonist ivuxolimab in advanced cancers. The protocol was immunoSEQ multiplex PCR, while the TCRdb copy is restricted to in-frame clones and leaves out a portion. The sample gives fewer than 50,000 clones, around four fifths of which show up once; 2.6% is in the top ten. Sequences were derived from CD4+ or CD8+ T cells sorted from blood, sampled in a trial of the OX40 agonist ivuxolimab. The receptors derive from an adult with an advanced solid tumor such as melanoma, head and neck, liver or kidney cancer.

The chain couples TRBV29-1 to TRBJ1-2; unclear D gene. CDR1 is SQVTM, CDR2 ANQGSEA, per germline. The CDR3 runs 8 residues. Trimming left V 0 bases short and J 14 bases short, with 4 bases between. CDR3 bases: TGCAGCGTTGAAGAATGGACCTTC. Its translation is CSVEEWTF. The full variable domain, its missing parts supplied by reference TRBV29-1 and TRBJ1-2, is SAVISQKPSRDICQRGTSLTIQCQVDSQVTMMFWYRQQPGQSLTLIATANQGSEATYESGFVIDKFPISRPNLTFSTLTVSNMSPEDSSIYLCSVEEWTFGSGTRLTVV.

In this sample, this clone turned up once. This sequence joins TRBV5-1 and TRBJ2-3; 11 bases agree with TRBD2. V dropped 0 bases and J dropped 4; count of bases not matched to a gene: 4. This CDR3 comprises 16 residues. The germline CDR1 and CDR2 sequences are SGHRS and YFSETQ. CDR3 residues: CASSLELAGVPDTQYF. The CDR3 region has the DNA TGCGCCAGCAGCTTGGAACTAGCGGGAGTGCCAGATACGCAGTATTTT.

This clone has only a few counts. One end of the junction fails to match germline, which may point to a read error. The genes are TRBV28 and TRBJ1-2, with 7 bases lining up with TRBD1. CDR3 size: 13 residues. Germline V gives CDR1 MDHEN, CDR2 SYDVKM. CDR3 sequence reads: CASKRGTASQHSF. The CDR3 DNA reads TGTGCCAGCAAAAGGGGGACAGCTTCTCAACATTCCTTC.

The rearrangement joins TRBV7-6 to TRBJ2-3; TRBD2 might be the D (5 bases). The V end was cut by 4 bases, the J end by 4 bases, with 12 bases between. The CDR3 has 14 residues. Per the germline V gene, CDR1 is SGHVS and CDR2 is FNYEAQ. DNA for the CDR3: TGTGCCAGCAGCTCCGAGGGTGGGGCAGATACGCAGTATTTT. Translation: CASSSEGGADTQYF.

This chain connects TRBV27 to TRBJ1-1; 8 bases match TRBD1. The CDR3 runs 15 residues. Germline V gene data show CDR1 as MNHEY and CDR2 as SMNVEV (reference sequence). J was trimmed by 4 bases and V by 4 bases; bases with no gene match: 8. CDR3 coding DNA: TGTGCCAGCAGTTCACTGGACAGGGAGGGCACTGAAGCTTTCTTT. Translation: CASSSLDREGTEAFF.

This clone occurred a few times. This chain joins TRBV18 and TRBJ1-1; D gene unclear. The CDR3 extends over 14 amino acids. V was pared by 6 bases and J by 0 bases, with 11 bases between. Germline V gene lookup returns CDR1 KGHSH and CDR2 LQKENI. CDR3: CASSQVRMNTEAFF. The CDR3 nucleotides read TGTGCCAGCTCCCAAGTCCGGATGAACACTGAAGCTTTCTTT.

This CDR3 is CASENQNTGELFF. CDR3 coding DNA: TGTGCTAGTGAGAATCAGAACACCGGGGAGCTGTTTTTT. The chain recombines TRBV12-5 with TRBJ2-2, with D unresolved. Trimming left V 7 bases short and J 1 base short, with 7 bases between. Germline-derived CDR1 and CDR2 are LGHNT and FRNRAP. CDR3 size: 13 residues. The variable domain in full, with the rest retrieved from reference TRBV12-5 and TRBJ2-2, is DARVTQTPRHKVTEMGQEVTMRCQPILGHNTVFWYRQTMMQGLELLAYFRNRAPLDDSGMPKDRFSAEMPDATLATLKIQPSEPRDSAVYFCASENQNTGELFFGEGSRLTVL.

V usage is TRBV5-1 and J usage is TRBJ2-1; 9 bases are a match to TRBD2. The CDR3 is 16 amino acids. Looked up from germline, CDR1 is SGHRS and CDR2 is YFSETQ. With V trimmed by 3 bases and J by 9 bases, 13 bases remained unmatched. DNA of the CDR3: TGCGCCAGCAGCTCCCCACCTCTTGGCGGGAGGGCTGAGCAGTTCTTC. Translating it yields CASSSPPLGGRAEQFF.

This clone showed up just a few times. V and J are TRBV4-2 and TRBJ2-7, with D uncertain. The CDR3 totals 16 residues. Germline V gives CDR1 LGHNA, CDR2 YNFKEQ. V gave up 6 bases and J gave up 1 base, with 19 bases separating them. CDR3 sequence reads: CASRQTGPLISYEQYF. CDR3 in DNA: TGTGCCAGCAGGCAGACCGGGCCCTTGATTTCCTACGAGCAGTACTTC.

The gene calls are TRBV7-6 and TRBJ1-5, with TRBD1 matching 9 bases. The CDR3 loop spans 16 amino acids. With V trimmed by 5 bases and J by 1 base, 6 bases remained unmatched. Germline V CDR1 and CDR2: SGHVS, FNYEAQ. The CDR3 region is CASSQGQGNSNQPQHF. The CDR3 DNA sequence: TGTGCCAGCAGCCAAGGACAGGGGAACAGCAATCAGCCCCAGCATTTT.

The chain's CDR3 is CASSAWDSQQEQYF. The CDR3 nucleotides are TGTGCCAGTAGTGCTTGGGACTCCCAACAGGAGCAGTACTTC. The chain recombines TRBV19 with TRBJ2-7; D possibly corresponds to TRBD2 (6 bases). This CDR3 contains 14 residues. Germline V gene lookup returns CDR1 LNHDA and CDR2 SQIVND (reference sequence). Deletions cut 5 bases from V and 7 bases from J, with 18 bases between.

The V call is TRBV29-1, the J call TRBJ1-2, with TRBD1 as a possible D gene (6 bases). CDR1 is SQVTM, CDR2 ANQGSEA, per germline. The V end was cut by 5 bases, the J end by 2 bases, with 12 bases between. The CDR3 is 13 residues long. The CDR3 coding sequence is TGCAGCGTTTCCAAGGGGGGAAACTATGGCTACACCTTC. Its translation is CSVSKGGNYGYTF.

This chain uses TRBV5-1 with TRBJ2-7; tentative D call: TRBD2 (6 bases). CDR1 SGHRS and CDR2 YFSETQ come from the germline V gene. Trimming cost V 3 bases and J 0 bases, with 13 bases left between them. The CDR3 length is 15 residues. This chain's CDR3 is CASSSLARSSYEQYF. The CDR3, as DNA: TGCGCCAGCAGCTCCCTAGCGAGGAGCTCCTACGAGCAGTACTTC. Looking up the rest from reference TRBV5-1 and TRBJ2-7 gives the full variable domain: KAGVTQTPRYLIKTRGQQVTLSCSPISGHRSVSWYQQTPGQGLQFLFEYFSETQRNKGNFPGRFSGRQFSNSRSEMNVSTLELGDSALYLCASSSLARSSYEQYFGPGTRLTVT.

This clone is termed medium-sized (0.01 to 0.1%). This chain links TRBV2 with TRBJ1-5; D ambiguous. The CDR3 runs to 14 residues. The germline CDR1 and CDR2 sequences are SNHLY and FYNNEI. Trimming pared 1 base from V and 7 bases from J, leaving 11 bases between. The CDR3 reads CASSEGGGGQPQHF. CDR3 in DNA: TGTGCCAGCAGTGAAGGGGGAGGCGGCCAGCCCCAGCATTTT.

This chain links TRBV12-5 with TRBJ2-7; a possible D gene is TRBD2 (5 bases). V was pared by 1 base and J by 3 bases, with 13 bases between. The CDR3 length is 15 residues. Germline V gene data show CDR1 as LGHNT and CDR2 as FRNRAP. This CDR3 reads CASGLGSGPHYEQYV. The CDR3 DNA reads TGTGCTAGTGGTTTGGGGAGCGGTCCGCACTACGAGCAGTACGTC.

The rearrangement joins TRBV27 to TRBJ1-1; D call uncertain. V was pared by 3 bases and J by 6 bases, with 8 bases between. CDR3 size: 12 residues. CDR1 and CDR2 (germline): MNHEY, SMNVEV (reference sequence). This CDR3 reads CASSLPSSEAFF. DNA of the CDR3: TGTGCCAGCAGTTTGCCCAGCTCTGAAGCTTTCTTT.

This clone appeared once. The V call is TRBV2, the J call TRBJ1-1; TRBD1 might be the D (6 bases). Looked up from germline, CDR1 is SNHLY and CDR2 is FYNNEI. The CDR3 length is 14 residues. V was clipped by 5 bases and J by 1 base, with 11 bases between them. CDR3 nucleotides: TGTGCCAGCAGTTCGGTGGACAGGAACACTGAAGCTTTCTTT. This translates into CASSSVDRNTEAFF.

The chain links TRBV19 to TRBJ1-2; unclear D gene. Germline CDR1 is LNHDA and CDR2 is SQIVND (reference sequence). CDR3 length equals 15 residues. V lost 8 bases, J lost 1 base, and 17 bases lay in between. The CDR3 sequence is CASSRRAGDNYGYTF. CDR3 in DNA: TGTGCCAGTTCCCGGAGGGCTGGGGATAACTATGGCTACACCTTC.

This chain uses TRBV27 with TRBJ1-4, with TRBD1 identical over 10 bases. The V gene's germline CDR1 is MNHEY and CDR2 SMNVEV (reference sequence). CDR3 size: 15 residues. The J segment lost 8 bases and the V segment lost 4 bases, leaving 7 bases of the junction unmatched. The CDR3 sequence: CASSYEGQGLEKLFF. In DNA, the CDR3 is TGTGCCAGCAGTTACGAGGGACAGGGGTTGGAAAAACTGTTTTTT.

The chain employs TRBV7-9 and TRBJ2-4; 7 bases map to TRBD2. The CDR3 extends over 13 amino acids. V lost 5 bases to trimming and J lost 13 bases; unmatched junction nucleotides: 11. Germline V gene lookup returns CDR1 SEHNR and CDR2 FQNEAQ (reference sequence). The CDR3 is CASSTYTSEEQYF. Written as DNA, the CDR3 is TGTGCCAGCAGCACCTACACTAGCGAAGAACAGTACTTC.

The chain recombines TRBV7-6 with TRBJ2-7; 8 nucleotides agree with TRBD2. CDR3 length: 16 amino acids. After removal of 2 bases from V and 3 bases from J, the junction contained 9 bases not matched to a gene. CDR1 is SGHVS, CDR2 FNYEAQ, per germline. The CDR3: CASSLRRSGSSYEQYF. CDR3 coding DNA: TGTGCCAGCAGCTTACGGCGGAGCGGGAGTAGCTACGAGCAGTACTTC.